This T cell receptor beta chain comes out of a study of T-cell reconstitution after alpha-beta-depleted transplantation in children. Preparation of the TCRbeta library was carried out with unique molecular identifiers. TCRdb fed the PCR reads into MiXCR, producing one record per CDR3 protein. This table has about 300,000 distinct CDR3 sequences, almost 8% appearing once. This clonotype appeared a few times. Its antigen is undetermined. Study outcomes and limitations: T-cell counts and diversity at one year following transplant were attributed mainly to newly produced T cells. Alpha-beta T cells about two months after transplant reportedly derived from several hundred expanded graft clones.

The CDR3 spans 18 residues. CDR1 is SGHKS, CDR2 YYEKEE, per germline (reference sequence). With 6 bases clipped from V and 1 base from J, the junction kept 17 bases outside the gene matches. The TCR originated in a female patient between 2 and 15 years old who had a stem cell transplant for Fanconi anemia, so the T cells may come from the graft donor. The chain combines TRBV5-5 with TRBJ2-5, with 8 bases matching TRBD2. The sample here was peripheral blood, taken 360 days after TCRalphabeta/CD19-depleted stem cell transplant. CDR3 residues: CASNDRGLAGGFQETQYF. In DNA, the CDR3 is TGTGCCAGCAACGATAGGGGTCTAGCGGGTGGATTCCAAGAGACCCAGTACTTC.